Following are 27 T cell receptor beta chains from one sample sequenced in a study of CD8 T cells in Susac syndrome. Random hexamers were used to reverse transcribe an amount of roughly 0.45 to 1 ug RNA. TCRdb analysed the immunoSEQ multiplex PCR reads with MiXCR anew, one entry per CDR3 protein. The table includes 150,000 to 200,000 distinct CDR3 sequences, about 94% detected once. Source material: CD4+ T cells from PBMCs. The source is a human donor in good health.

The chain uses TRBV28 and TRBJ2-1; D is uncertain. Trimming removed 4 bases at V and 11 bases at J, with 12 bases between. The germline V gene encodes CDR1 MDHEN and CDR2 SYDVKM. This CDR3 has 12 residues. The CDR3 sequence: CASSSELSKQFF. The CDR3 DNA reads TGTGCCAGCAGTTCCGAGCTGAGTAAGCAGTTCTTC.

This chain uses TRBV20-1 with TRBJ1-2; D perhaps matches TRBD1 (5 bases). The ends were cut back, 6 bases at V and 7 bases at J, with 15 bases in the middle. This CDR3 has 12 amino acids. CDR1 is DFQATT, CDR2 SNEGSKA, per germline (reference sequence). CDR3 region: CSAPRGKGGYTF. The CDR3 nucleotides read TGCAGTGCCCCTCGGGGGAAGGGTGGCTACACCTTC.

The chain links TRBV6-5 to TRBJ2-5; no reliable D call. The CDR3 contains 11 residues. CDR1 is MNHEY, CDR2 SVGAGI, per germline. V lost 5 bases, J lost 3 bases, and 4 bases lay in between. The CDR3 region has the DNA TGTGCCAGCAGTACAGAAGAGACCCAGTACTTC. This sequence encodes CASSTEETQYF.

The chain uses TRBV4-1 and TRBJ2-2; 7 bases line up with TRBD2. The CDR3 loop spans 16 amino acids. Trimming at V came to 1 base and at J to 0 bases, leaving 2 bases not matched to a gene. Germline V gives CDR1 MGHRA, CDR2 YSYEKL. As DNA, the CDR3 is TGCGCCAGCAGCCAAGCCAGCGGGGCGAACACCGGGGAGCTGTTTTTT. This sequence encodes CASSQASGANTGELFF.

The CDR3 loop reads CASSPYTGQTEKLFF. CDR3 coding DNA: TGTGCCAGCTCACCATATACCGGACAGACCGAAAAACTGTTTTTT. The chain couples TRBV18 to TRBJ1-4; D is perhaps TRBD1 (6 bases). The CDR3 is 15 amino acids. The V gene lost 2 bases and the J gene lost 8 bases, with 15 bases spanning the gap. The germline gives CDR1 KGHSH, CDR2 LQKENI.

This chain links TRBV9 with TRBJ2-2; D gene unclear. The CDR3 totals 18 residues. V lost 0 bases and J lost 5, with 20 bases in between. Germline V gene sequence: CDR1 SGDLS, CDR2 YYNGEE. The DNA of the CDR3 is TGTGCCAGCAGCGTAGTAGTTGTGTGGCCGGACGTGACCGGGGAGCTGTTTTTT. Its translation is CASSVVVVWPDVTGELFF.

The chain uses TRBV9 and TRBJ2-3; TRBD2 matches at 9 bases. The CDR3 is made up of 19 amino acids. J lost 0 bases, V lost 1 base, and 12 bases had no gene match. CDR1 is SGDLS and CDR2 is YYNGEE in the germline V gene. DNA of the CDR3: TGTGCCAGCAGCGTACTTGGACTAGCGTTAGAACCTAGCACAGATACGCAGTATTTT. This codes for CASSVLGLALEPSTDTQYF.

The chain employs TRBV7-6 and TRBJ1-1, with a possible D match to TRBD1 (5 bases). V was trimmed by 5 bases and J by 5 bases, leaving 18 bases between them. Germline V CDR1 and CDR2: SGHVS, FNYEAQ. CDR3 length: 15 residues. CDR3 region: CASSPGTPLGTEAFF. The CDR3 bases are TGTGCCAGCAGCCCCGGGACCCCGCTTGGGACTGAAGCTTTCTTT.

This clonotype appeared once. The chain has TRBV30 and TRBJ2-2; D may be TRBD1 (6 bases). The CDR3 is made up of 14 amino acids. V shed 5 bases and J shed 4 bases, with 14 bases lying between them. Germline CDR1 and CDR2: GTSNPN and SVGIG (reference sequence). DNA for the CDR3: TGTGCCTGGTTATCCGGGACATCCACCGGGGAGCTGTTTTTT. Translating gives CAWLSGTSTGELFF.

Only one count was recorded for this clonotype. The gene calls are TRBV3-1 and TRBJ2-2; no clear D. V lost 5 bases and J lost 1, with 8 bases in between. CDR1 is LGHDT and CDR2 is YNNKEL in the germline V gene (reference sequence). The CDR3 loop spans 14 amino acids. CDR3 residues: CASSYRGNTGELFF. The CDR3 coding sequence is TGTGCCAGCAGCTATCGCGGGAACACCGGGGAGCTGTTTTTT.

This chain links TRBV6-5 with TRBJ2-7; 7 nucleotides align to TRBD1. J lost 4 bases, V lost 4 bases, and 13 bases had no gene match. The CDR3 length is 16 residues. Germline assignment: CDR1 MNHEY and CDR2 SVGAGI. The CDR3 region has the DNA TGTGCCAGCAGTTCCACCTCAGGGGGAAGTTTTTACGAGCAGTACTTC. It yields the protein CASSSTSGGSFYEQYF.

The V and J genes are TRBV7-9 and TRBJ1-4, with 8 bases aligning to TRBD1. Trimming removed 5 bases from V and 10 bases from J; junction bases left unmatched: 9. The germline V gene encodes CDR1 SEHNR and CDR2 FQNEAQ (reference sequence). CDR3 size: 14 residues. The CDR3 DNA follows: TGTGCCAGCAGCGTGACAGGGGAGATTTCAAAACTGTTTTTT. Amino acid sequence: CASSVTGEISKLFF.

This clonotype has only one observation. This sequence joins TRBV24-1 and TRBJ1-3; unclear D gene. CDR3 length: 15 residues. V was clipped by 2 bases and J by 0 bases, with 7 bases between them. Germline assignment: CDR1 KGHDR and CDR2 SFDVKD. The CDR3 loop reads CATSDSRPSGNTIYF. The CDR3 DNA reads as TGTGCCACCAGTGATTCCCGACCCTCTGGAAACACCATATATTTT.

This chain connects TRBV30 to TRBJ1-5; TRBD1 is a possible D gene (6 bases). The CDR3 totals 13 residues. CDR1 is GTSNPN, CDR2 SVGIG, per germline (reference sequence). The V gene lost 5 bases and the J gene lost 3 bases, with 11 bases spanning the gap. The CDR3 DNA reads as TGTGCCTGGGCGGGGGGCGTCAATCAGCCCCAGCATTTT. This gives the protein CAWAGGVNQPQHF. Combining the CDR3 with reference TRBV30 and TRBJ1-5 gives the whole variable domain SQTIHQWPATLVQPVGSPLSLECTVEGTSNPNLYWYRQAAGRGLQLLFYSVGIGQISSEVPQNLSASRPQDRQFILSSKKLLLSDSGFYLCAWAGGVNQPQHFGDGTRLSIL.

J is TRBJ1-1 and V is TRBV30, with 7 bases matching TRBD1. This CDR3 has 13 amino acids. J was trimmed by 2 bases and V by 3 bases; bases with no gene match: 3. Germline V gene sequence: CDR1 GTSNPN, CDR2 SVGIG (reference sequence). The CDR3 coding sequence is TGTGCCTGGAGATACAGGGGCAACACTGAAGCTTTCTTT. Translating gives CAWRYRGNTEAFF. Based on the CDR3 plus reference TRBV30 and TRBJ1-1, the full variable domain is SQTIHQWPATLVQPVGSPLSLECTVEGTSNPNLYWYRQAAGRGLQLLFYSVGIGQISSEVPQNLSASRPQDRQFILSSKKLLLSDSGFYLCAWRYRGNTEAFFGQGTRLTVV.

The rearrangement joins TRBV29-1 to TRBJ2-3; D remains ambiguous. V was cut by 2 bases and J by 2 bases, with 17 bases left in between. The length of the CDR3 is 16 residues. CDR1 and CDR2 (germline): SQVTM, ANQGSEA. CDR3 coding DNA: TGCAGCGTTGAACCCCAACCAAGAACGGCCACAGATACGCAGTATTTT. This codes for CSVEPQPRTATDTQYF.

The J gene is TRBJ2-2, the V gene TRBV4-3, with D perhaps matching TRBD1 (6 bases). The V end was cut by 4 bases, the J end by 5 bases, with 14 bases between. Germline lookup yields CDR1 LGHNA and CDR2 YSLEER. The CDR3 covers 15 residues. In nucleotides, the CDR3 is TGCGCCAGCAGCCCCGGGACACGTGTAACCGGGGAGCTGTTTTTT. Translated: CASSPGTRVTGELFF.

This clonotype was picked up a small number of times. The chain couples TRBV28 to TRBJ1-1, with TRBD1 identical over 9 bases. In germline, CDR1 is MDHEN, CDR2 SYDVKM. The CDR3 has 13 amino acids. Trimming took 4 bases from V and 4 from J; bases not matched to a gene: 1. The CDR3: CASSSDRGTEAFF. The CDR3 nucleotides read TGTGCCAGCAGTTCGGACAGGGGCACTGAAGCTTTCTTT.

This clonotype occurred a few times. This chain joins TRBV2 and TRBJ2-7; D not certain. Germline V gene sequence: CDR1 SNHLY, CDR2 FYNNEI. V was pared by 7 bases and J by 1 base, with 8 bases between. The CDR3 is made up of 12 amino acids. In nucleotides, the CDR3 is TGTGCCAGCACGGCAGGTTCCTACGAGCAGTACTTC. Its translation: CASTAGSYEQYF. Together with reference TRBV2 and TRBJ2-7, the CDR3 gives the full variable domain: EPEVTQTPSHQVTQMGQEVILRCVPISNHLYFYWYRQILGQKVEFLVSFYNNEISEKSEIFDDQFSVERPDGSNFTLKIRSTKLEDSAMYFCASTAGSYEQYFGPGTRLTVT.

The DNA of the CDR3 is TGTGCCAGCAGTTACAGGCTAGCGGGAGGAAGAACAGAAGAGACCCAGTACTTC. This encodes CASSYRLAGGRTEETQYF. This chain uses TRBV6-5 with TRBJ2-5, with 11 bases that match TRBD2. In germline, CDR1 is MNHEY, CDR2 SVGAGI. V lost 2 bases to trimming and J lost 3 bases; unmatched junction nucleotides: 11. There are 18 residues in the CDR3.

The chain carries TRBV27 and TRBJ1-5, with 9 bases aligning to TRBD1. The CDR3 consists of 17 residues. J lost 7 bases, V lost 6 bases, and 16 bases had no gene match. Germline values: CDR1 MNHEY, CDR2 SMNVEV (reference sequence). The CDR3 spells CASRAIWDREGKQPQHF. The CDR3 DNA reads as TGTGCCAGCAGGGCAATATGGGACAGGGAGGGGAAACAGCCCCAGCATTTT.

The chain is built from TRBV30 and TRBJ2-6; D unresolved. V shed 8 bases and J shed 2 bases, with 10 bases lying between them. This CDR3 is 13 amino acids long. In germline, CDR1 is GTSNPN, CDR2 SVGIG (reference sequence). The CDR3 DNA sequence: TGTGCCACCGGGTTGGCTGGGGCCAACGTCCTGACTTTC. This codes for CATGLAGANVLTF.

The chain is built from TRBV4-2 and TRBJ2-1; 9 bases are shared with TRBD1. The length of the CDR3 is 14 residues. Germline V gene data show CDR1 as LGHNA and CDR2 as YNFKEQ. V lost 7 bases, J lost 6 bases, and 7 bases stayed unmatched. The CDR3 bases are TGTGCCAGCATGGGACAGGGAAACTTCAATGAGCAGTTCTTC. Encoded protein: CASMGQGNFNEQFF.

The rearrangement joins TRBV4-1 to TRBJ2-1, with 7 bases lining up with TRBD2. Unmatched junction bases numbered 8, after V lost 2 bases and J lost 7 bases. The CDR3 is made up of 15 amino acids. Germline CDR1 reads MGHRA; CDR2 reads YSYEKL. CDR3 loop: CASSQYGLVFNEQFF. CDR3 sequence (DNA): TGCGCCAGCAGCCAATACGGACTAGTCTTTAATGAGCAGTTCTTC.

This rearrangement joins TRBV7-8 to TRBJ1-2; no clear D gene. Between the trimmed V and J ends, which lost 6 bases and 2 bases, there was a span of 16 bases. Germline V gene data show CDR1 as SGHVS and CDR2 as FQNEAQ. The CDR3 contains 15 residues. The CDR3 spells CASSLSLLGNYGYTF. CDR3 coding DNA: TGTGCCAGCAGTTTATCCCTTCTGGGGAACTATGGCTACACCTTC.

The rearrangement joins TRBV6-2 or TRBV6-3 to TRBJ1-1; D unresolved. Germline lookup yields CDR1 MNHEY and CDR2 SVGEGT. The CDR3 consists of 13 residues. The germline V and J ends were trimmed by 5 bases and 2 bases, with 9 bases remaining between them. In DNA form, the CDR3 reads TGTGCCAGCAGTCCCGCCTCAAACACTGAAGCTTTCTTT. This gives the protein CASSPASNTEAFF.

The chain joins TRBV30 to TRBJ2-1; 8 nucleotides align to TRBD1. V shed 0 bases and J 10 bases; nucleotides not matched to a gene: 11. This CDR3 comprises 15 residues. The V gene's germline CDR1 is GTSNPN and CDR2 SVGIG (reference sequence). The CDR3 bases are TGTGCCTGGAGTGTACAGCGGACAGGGTCGGGCGAGCAGTTCTTC. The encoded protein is CAWSVQRTGSGEQFF.